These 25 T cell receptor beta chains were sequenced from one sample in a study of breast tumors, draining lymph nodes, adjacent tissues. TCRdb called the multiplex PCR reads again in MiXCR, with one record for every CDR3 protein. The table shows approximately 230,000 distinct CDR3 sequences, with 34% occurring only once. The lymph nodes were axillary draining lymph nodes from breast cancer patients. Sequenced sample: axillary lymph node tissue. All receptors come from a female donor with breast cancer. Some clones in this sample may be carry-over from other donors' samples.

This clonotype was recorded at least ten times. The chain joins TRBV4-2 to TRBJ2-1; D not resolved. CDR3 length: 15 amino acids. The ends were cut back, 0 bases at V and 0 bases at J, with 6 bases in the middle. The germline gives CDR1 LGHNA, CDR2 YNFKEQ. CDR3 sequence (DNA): TGTGCCAGCAGCCAAGATCCCTACTCCTACAATGAGCAGTTCTTC. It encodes CASSQDPYSYNEQFF.

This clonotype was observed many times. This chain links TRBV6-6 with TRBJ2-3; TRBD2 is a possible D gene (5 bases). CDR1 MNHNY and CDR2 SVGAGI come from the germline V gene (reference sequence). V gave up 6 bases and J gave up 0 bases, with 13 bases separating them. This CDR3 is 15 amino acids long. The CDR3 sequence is CASRKADPSTDTQYF. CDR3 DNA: TGTGCCAGCAGAAAAGCGGACCCTAGCACAGATACGCAGTATTTT.

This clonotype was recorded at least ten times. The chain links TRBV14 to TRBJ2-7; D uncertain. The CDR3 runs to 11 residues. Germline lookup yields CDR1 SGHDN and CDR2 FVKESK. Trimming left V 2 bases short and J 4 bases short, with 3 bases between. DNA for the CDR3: TGTGCCAGCAGCCAATCGTACGAGCAGTACTTC. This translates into CASSQSYEQYF.

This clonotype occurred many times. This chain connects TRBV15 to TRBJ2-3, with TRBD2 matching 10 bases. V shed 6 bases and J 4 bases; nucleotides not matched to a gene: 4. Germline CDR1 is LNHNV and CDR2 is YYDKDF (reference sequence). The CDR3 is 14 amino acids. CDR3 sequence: CATRGSGRPDTQYF. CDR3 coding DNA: TGTGCCACCAGAGGTAGCGGGAGGCCAGATACGCAGTATTTT. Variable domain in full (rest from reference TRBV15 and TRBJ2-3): DAMVIQNPRYQVTQFGKPVTLSCSQTLNHNVMYWYQQKSSQAPKLLFHYYDKDFNNEADTPDNFQSRRPNTSFCFLDIRSPGLGDTAMYLCATRGSGRPDTQYFGPGTRLTVL.

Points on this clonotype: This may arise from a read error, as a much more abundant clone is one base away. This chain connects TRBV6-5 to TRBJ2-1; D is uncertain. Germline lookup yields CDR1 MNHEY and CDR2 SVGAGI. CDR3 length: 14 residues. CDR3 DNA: TGTGCCAGCAGTTACTCGAAAGCGTTTGATGAGCAGCTCTTC. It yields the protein CASSYSKAFDEQLF.

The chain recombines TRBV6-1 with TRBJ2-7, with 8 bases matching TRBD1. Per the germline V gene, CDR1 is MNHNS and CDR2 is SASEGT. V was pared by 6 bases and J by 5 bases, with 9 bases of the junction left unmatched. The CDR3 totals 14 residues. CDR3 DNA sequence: TGTGCCAGCAGCTCCTTAGGACAGGGCCACGAGCAGTACGTC. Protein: CASSSLGQGHEQYV.

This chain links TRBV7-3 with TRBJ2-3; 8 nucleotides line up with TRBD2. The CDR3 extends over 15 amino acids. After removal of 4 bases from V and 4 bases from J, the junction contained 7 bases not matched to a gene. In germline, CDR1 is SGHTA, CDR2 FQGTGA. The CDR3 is CASSYSGIEADTQYF. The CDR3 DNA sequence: TGTGCCAGCAGCTATAGCGGGATAGAGGCAGATACGCAGTATTTT.

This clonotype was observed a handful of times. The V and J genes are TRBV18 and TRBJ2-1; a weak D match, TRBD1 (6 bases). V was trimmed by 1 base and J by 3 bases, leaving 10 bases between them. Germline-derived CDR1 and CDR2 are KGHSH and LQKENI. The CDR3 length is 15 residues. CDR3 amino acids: CASSPRQENYNEQFF. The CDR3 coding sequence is TGTGCCAGCTCACCACGACAGGAAAACTACAATGAGCAGTTCTTC.

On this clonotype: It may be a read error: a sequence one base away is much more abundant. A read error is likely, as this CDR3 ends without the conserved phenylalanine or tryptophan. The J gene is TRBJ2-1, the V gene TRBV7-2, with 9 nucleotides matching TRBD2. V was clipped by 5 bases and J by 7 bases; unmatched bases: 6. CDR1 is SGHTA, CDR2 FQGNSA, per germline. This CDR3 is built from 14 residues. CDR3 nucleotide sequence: TGTGCCAGCAGCCGCGGGGGGGCGTGGAATGAGCAGTTCCTC. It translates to CASSRGGAWNEQFL.

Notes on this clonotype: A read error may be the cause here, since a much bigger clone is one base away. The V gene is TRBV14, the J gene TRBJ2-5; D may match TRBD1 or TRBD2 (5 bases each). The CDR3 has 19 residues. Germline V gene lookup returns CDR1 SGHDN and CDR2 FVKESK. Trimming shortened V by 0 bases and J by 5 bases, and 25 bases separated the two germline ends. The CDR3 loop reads CASSQDQRGWAGPQETQYF. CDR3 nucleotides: TGTGCCAGCAGCCAAGATCAGAGGGGATGGGCAGGCCCCCAGGAGACCCAGTACTTC.

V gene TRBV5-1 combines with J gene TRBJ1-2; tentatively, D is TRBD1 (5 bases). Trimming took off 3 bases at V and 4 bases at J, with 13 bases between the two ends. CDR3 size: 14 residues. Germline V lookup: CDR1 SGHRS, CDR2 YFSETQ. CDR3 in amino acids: CASSWGGNSYGYTF. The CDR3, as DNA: TGCGCCAGCAGCTGGGGCGGGAACTCCTATGGCTACACCTTC.

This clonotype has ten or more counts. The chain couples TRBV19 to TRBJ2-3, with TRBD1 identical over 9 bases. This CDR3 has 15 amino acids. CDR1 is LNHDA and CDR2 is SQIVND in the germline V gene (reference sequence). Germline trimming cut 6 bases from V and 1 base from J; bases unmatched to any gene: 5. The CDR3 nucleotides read TGTGCCAGTAGACCGGGACAGGGCCGCACAGATACGCAGTATTTT. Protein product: CASRPGQGRTDTQYF.

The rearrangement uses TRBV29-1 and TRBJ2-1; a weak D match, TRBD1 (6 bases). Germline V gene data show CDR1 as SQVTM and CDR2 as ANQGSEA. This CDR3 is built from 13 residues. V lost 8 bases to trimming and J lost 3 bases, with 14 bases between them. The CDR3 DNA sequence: TGCAGCTTGATGGACAGCAACTACAATGAGCAGTTCTTC. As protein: CSLMDSNYNEQFF.

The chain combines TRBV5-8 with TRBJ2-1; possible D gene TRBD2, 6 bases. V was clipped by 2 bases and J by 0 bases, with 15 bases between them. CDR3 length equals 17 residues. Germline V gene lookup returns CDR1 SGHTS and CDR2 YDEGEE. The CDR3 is CASSLGGVGSSYNEQFF. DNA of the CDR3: TGTGCCAGCAGCTTAGGAGGGGTTGGGAGCTCCTACAATGAGCAGTTCTTC.

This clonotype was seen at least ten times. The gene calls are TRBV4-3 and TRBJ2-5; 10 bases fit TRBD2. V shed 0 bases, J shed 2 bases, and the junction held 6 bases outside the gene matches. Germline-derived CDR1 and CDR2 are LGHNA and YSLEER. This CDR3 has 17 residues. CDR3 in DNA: TGCGCCAGCAGCCAAGATTGGGCTAGCGGGGGTCAAGAGACCCAGTACTTC. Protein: CASSQDWASGGQETQYF.

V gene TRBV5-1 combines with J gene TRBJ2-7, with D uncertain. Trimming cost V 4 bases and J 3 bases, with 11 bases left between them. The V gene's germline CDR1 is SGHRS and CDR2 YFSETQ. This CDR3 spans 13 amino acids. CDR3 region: CASSQLDGYEQYF. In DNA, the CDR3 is TGCGCCAGCAGCCAGTTAGACGGCTACGAGCAGTACTTC.

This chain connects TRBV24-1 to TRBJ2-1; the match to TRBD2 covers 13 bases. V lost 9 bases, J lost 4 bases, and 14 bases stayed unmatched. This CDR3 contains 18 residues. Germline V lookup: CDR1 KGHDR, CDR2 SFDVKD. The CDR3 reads CATPPGQGTSGMYNEQFF. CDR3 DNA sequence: TGTGCCACCCCGCCGGGACAGGGGACTAGCGGGATGTACAATGAGCAGTTCTTC.

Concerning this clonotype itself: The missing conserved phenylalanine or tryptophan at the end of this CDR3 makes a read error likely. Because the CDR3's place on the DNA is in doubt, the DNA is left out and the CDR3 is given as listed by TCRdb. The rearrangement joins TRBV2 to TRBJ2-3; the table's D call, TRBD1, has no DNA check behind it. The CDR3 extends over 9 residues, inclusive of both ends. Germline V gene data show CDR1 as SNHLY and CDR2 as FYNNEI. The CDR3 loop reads CASSESRVY.

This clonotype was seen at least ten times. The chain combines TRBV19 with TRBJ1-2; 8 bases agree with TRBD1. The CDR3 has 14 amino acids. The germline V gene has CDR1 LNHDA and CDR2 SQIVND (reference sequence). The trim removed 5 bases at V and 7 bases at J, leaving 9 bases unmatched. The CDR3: CASSGRQGQSGYTF. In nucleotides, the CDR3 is TGTGCCAGTAGTGGCAGACAGGGGCAGAGTGGCTACACCTTC.

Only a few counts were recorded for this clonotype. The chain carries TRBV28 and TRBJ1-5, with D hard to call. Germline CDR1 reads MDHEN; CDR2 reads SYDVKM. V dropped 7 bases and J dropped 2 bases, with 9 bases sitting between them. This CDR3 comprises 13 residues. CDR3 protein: CASTPYGNQPQHF. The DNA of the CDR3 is TGTGCCAGCACCCCTTATGGCAATCAGCCCCAGCATTTT.

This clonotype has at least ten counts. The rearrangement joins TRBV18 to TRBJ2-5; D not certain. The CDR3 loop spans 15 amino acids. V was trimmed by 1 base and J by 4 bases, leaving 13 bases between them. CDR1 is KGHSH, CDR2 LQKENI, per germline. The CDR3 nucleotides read TGTGCCAGCTCACCACTCGAACGGAAGACAGAGACCCAGTACTTC. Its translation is CASSPLERKTETQYF. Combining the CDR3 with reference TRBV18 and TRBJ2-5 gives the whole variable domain NAGVMQNPRHLVRRRGQEARLRCSPMKGHSHVYWYRQLPEEGLKFMVYLQKENIIDESGMPKERFSAEFPKEGPSILRIQQVVRGDSAAYFCASSPLERKTETQYFGPGTRLLVL.

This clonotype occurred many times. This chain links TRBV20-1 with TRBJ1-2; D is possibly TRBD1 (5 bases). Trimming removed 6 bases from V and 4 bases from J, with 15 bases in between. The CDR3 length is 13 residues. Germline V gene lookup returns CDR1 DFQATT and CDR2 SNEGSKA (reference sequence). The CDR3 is CSADIPGGYGYTF. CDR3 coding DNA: TGCAGTGCAGATATCCCCGGGGGCTATGGCTACACCTTC.

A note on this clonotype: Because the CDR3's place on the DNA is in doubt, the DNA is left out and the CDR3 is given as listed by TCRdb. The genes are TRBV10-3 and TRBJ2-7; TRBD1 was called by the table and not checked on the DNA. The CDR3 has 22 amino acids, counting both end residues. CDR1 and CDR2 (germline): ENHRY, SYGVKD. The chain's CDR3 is CAIKTAFYLCASSMSFSYEQYF.

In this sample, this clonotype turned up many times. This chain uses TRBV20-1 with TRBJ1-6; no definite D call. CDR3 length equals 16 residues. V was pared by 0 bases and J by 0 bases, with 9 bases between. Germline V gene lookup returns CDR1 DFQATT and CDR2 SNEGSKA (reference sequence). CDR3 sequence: CSARDAASSYNSPLHF. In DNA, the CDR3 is TGCAGTGCTAGAGATGCAGCGAGCTCCTATAATTCACCCCTCCACTTT.

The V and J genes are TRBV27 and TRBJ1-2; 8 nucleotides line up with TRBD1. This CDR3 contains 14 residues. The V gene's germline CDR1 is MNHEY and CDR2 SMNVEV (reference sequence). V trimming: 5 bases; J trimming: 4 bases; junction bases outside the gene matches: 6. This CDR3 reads CASSPRTGSYGYTF. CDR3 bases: TGTGCCAGCAGTCCCCGGACAGGGTCCTATGGCTACACCTTC.